Only one count was recorded for the clone carrying this T cell receptor beta chain. The CDR3 covers 13 residues. The V end lost 7 bases, the J end lost 7 bases, and 11 bases lay between the germline ends. Per germline, CDR1 MNHEY and CDR2 SMNVEV (reference sequence). These data are taken from a study of blood T cell repertoires in COVID-19. Study-wide context: COVID-19 samples, acute and convalescent, were from the United States, Italy and Spain. From T cells, B-cell-depleted T cells, or PBMCs came the material, which was cDNA or gDNA.

Source study methods: Reference gene primer amplification yielded estimated nucleated cell counts. TCRdb's table, derived via immunoSEQ multiplex PCR, lists solely in-frame clones and lacks some. That table furnishes V, J and clone size, whereas the DNA furnished D and trimming. The sample has 75,000 to 90,000 clones, around 81% seen once; the top ten hold 18%. This receptor was taken from a man older than 75 with active or convalescent COVID-19. The sample taken for sequencing was peripheral blood. The chain joins TRBV27 to TRBJ1-6; D gene uncertain. CDR3 in amino acids: CASTPRRNSPLHF. CDR3 in DNA: TGTGCCAGCACCCCAAGGAGGAATTCACCCCTCCACTTT.